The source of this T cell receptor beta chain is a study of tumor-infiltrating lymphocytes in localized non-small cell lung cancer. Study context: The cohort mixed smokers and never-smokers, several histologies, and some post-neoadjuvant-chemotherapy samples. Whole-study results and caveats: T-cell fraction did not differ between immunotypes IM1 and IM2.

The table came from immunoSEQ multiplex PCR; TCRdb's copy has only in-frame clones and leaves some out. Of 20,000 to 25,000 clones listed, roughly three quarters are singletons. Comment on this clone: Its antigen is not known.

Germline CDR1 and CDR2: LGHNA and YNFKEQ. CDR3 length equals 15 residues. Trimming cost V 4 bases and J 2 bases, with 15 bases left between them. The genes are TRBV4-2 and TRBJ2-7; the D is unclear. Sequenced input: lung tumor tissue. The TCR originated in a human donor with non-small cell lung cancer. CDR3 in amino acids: CASSPTATSPYEQYF. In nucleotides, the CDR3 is TGTGCCAGCAGCCCCACAGCGACTTCCCCCTACGAGCAGTACTTC.